This T cell receptor beta chain was sequenced for a study of cytomegalovirus exposure and HLA in healthy donors. On the study more broadly: HLA-typed donors were the source of about 85 million unique TCRs held in an early data release. Across 300 to 400 genotyped donors, around 82% landed in the Caucasian-associated ancestry cluster.

With 60 Vbeta and 13 Jbeta primers, the PCR was carried out. Measured with immunoSEQ multiplex PCR; TCRdb has only the in-frame clones, and not every one. The sample includes 150,000 to 200,000 clones, 65% to 85% of them seen just once. The ends were cut back, 9 bases at V and 0 bases at J, with 12 bases in the middle. CDR1 is SNHLY and CDR2 is FYNNEI in the germline V gene. This CDR3 region has 13 residues. Note on this clone: Its antigen is unknown.

Whole-study results and caveats: As a later analysis showed, a missense DCLRE1C variant was linked to trimming of TCR beta V- and J-genes. As a later analysis revealed, most CMV-associated TCR beta chains appeared HLA-restricted.

The sample was PBMCs. The chain combines TRBV2 with TRBJ2-7, with D tentatively TRBD2 (5 bases). The receptor comes from a woman in her 30s in good health and CMV-seropositive. The CDR3, as DNA: TGTGCCAGTACTAGTATAACCTCCTACGAGCAGTACTTC. Translating it yields CASTSITSYEQYF.